The clone carrying this T cell receptor (beta chain) has at least ten counts. The data originate from a study of human T cells and chemical hapten exposure. The library tagged individual cDNA molecules with unique molecular identifiers. One entry per CDR3 protein, called by TCRdb with MiXCR from the RACE reads. The repertoire holds fewer than 50,000 distinct CDR3 sequences, with around 3.6% as singletons. The V gene's germline CDR1 is SGDLS and CDR2 YYNGEE. The CDR3 extends over 15 amino acids. V shed 4 bases and J 6 bases; nucleotides not matched to a gene: 10. Stated time point: healthy volunteer bleed at 6 weeks. From whole blood left unfractionated, total RNA was extracted.

Specimen: whole blood. This clonotype was obtained from a human donor in good health. Some clones in this sample may be carry-over from other donors' samples. The chain employs TRBV9 and TRBJ2-7, with 10 positions matching TRBD2. CDR3 sequence reads: CASSSQREGFGEQYF. CDR3 DNA: TGTGCCAGCAGCTCCCAGCGGGAGGGGTTCGGCGAGCAGTACTTC. Filled out from reference TRBV9 and TRBJ2-7, the complete variable domain reads DSGVTQTPKHLITATGQRVTLRCSPRSGDLSVYWYQQSLDQGLQFLIQYYNGEERAKGNILERFSAQQFPDLHSELNLSSLELGDSALYFCASSSQREGFGEQYFGPGTRLTVT.